The 17 T cell receptor beta chains in this list originate from one sample, sequenced in a study of CD8 T cells in Susac syndrome. RNA was extracted with the RNeasy kit, and a quantity of 0.5 to 1 ug was reverse transcribed using random hexamers. MiXCR was run by TCRdb on the immunoSEQ multiplex PCR reads, yielding one entry per CDR3 protein. The table lists roughly 180,000 distinct CDR3 sequences, around 96% of them singletons. Sequenced material: CD4+ T cells from PBMCs. The receptors stem from a human donor in good health.

The chain's CDR3 is CASSFRGTGGYNEQFF. CDR3 nucleotide sequence: TGCGCCAGCAGCTTCAGGGGGACAGGTGGCTACAATGAGCAGTTCTTC. V gene TRBV5-1 combines with J gene TRBJ2-1; 8 bases agree with TRBD1. The CDR3 contains 16 residues. Losses at the gene ends were 2 bases for V and 3 bases for J; bases not matched to a gene: 7. Per the germline V gene, CDR1 is SGHRS and CDR2 is YFSETQ.

V and J are TRBV18 and TRBJ2-7; D possibly matches TRBD1 or TRBD2 (5 bases each). The CDR3 is 15 residues long. The germline CDR1 and CDR2 sequences are KGHSH and LQKENI. Trimming took 5 bases from V and 0 from J, leaving 14 bases between them. The CDR3 region is CASSKGRGSSYEQYF. The CDR3 DNA is TGTGCCAGCTCAAAGGGACGGGGAAGCTCCTACGAGCAGTACTTC.

The CDR3 loop reads CSCWGGGNQPQHF. The CDR3 region has the DNA TGCAGCTGTTGGGGGGGTGGCAATCAGCCCCAGCATTTT. This rearrangement joins TRBV29-1 to TRBJ1-5; D possibly corresponds to TRBD1 (5 bases). Germline loops: CDR1 SQVTM, CDR2 ANQGSEA. The CDR3 loop spans 13 amino acids. Trimming stripped 8 bases from V and 2 bases from J, with 13 bases between.

This clonotype was recorded once. V is TRBV11-2 and J is TRBJ2-1; D not resolved. CDR1 is SGHAT and CDR2 is FQNNGV in the germline V gene. The V and J ends lost 4 bases and 2 bases respectively, with 9 bases between them. The CDR3 length is 14 residues. CDR3 region: CASSSAPAYNEQFF. In DNA form, the CDR3 reads TGTGCCAGCAGCTCCGCTCCCGCCTACAATGAGCAGTTCTTC.

The table lists this clonotype with a count of one. This sequence joins TRBV13 and TRBJ2-1; no definite D call. CDR3 size: 13 residues. V lost 5 bases, J lost 9 bases, and 14 bases lay in between. The germline gives CDR1 PRHDT, CDR2 FYEKMQ (reference sequence). CDR3 bases: TGTGCCAGCAGCACCACTAACCTCCCTGAGCAGTTCTTC. Protein sequence: CASSTTNLPEQFF. Together with reference TRBV13 and TRBJ2-1, the CDR3 gives the full variable domain: AAGVIQSPRHLIKEKRETATLKCYPIPRHDTVYWYQQGPGQDPQFLISFYEKMQSDKGSIPDRFSAQQFSDYHSELNMSSLELGDSALYFCASSTTNLPEQFFGPGTRLTVL.

This chain joins TRBV15 and TRBJ1-2; D is ambiguous. CDR3 length: 15 amino acids. The germline V gene has CDR1 LNHNV and CDR2 YYDKDF (reference sequence). Trimming cost V 3 bases and J 4 bases, with 15 bases left between them. CDR3 sequence: CATSRLPGASYGYTF. CDR3 bases: TGTGCCACCAGCAGGCTTCCAGGTGCCAGCTATGGCTACACCTTC.

This chain uses TRBV12-3 or TRBV12-4 with TRBJ2-7, with D possibly TRBD1 on 6 matching bases. V was trimmed by 5 bases and J by 2 bases, leaving 16 bases between them. This CDR3 contains 15 residues. CDR3 region: CASSPLTGLAYEQYF. For the CDR3, the DNA is TGTGCCAGCAGTCCCCTCACAGGGTTAGCCTACGAGCAGTACTTC.

The V call is TRBV4-3, the J call TRBJ2-2; D possibly corresponds to TRBD1 (8 bases). Trimming stripped 0 bases from V and 5 bases from J, with 13 bases between. The germline gives CDR1 LGHNA, CDR2 YSLEER. The CDR3 consists of 16 residues. CDR3 loop: CASSQDPQGGTGELFF. The CDR3 nucleotides are TGCGCCAGCAGCCAAGATCCACAGGGGGGGACCGGGGAGCTGTTTTTT.

The chain is built from TRBV30 and TRBJ1-1; D is unclear. The CDR3 has 13 residues. Germline CDR1 GTSNPN, CDR2 SVGIG (reference sequence). V lost 1 base and J lost 4, with 10 bases in between. The CDR3 DNA sequence: TGTGCCTGGAGTGATATCCTTTCCACTGAAGCTTTCTTT. Amino acids: CAWSDILSTEAFF.

The genes are TRBV25-1 and TRBJ2-1, with 8 bases identical to TRBD2. V gave up 4 bases and J gave up 4 bases; unmatched junction bases: 6. This CDR3 has 15 residues. Germline loops: CDR1 MGHDK, CDR2 SYGVNS. CDR3 nucleotides: TGTGCCAGCAGTGTCCTTAGCGGGGAGTACAATGAGCAGTTCTTC. Translating gives CASSVLSGEYNEQFF.

J is TRBJ2-6 and V is TRBV7-9; no reliable D call. The CDR3 has 15 amino acids. Trimming removed 8 bases at V and 0 bases at J, with 11 bases between. The germline V gene encodes CDR1 SEHNR and CDR2 FQNEAQ (reference sequence). CDR3 bases: TGTGCCAGCCAGATCGGCGGCTCTGGGGCCAACGTCCTGACTTTC. The encoded protein is CASQIGGSGANVLTF. Looking up the rest from reference TRBV7-9 and TRBJ2-6 gives the full variable domain: DTGVSQNPRHKITKRGQNVTFRCDPISEHNRLYWYRQTLGQGPEFLTYFQNEAQLEKSRLLSDRFSAERPKGSFSTLEIQRTEQGDSAMYLCASQIGGSGANVLTFGAGSRLTVL.

The count of this clonotype is one. This CDR3 reads CASSVGPGGVKNIQYF. Written as DNA, the CDR3 is TGTGCCAGCAGCGTAGGCCCAGGGGGGGTCAAAAACATTCAGTACTTC. The chain couples TRBV9 to TRBJ2-4; D is tentatively TRBD1 or TRBD2 (7 bases each). The V end lost 0 bases, the J end lost 3 bases, and 13 bases lay between the germline ends. The CDR3 has 16 residues. Germline V CDR1 and CDR2: SGDLS, YYNGEE.

The chain carries TRBV5-4 and TRBJ1-2; maybe TRBD1 (6 bases). CDR3 size: 15 residues. Germline V CDR1 and CDR2: SGHNT, YYREEE (reference sequence). The ends were cut back, 4 bases at V and 0 bases at J, with 13 bases in the middle. The CDR3 DNA follows: TGTGCCAGCAGCAAGACAGGACCTACTAACTATGGCTACACCTTC. This sequence encodes CASSKTGPTNYGYTF.

This clonotype was recorded once. V is TRBV7-9 and J is TRBJ2-5; D is ambiguous. The CDR3 runs to 13 residues. CDR1 and CDR2 (germline): SEHNR, FQNEAQ (reference sequence). V shed 5 bases and J shed 5 bases, with 12 bases lying between them. CDR3 region: CASSPNSLETQYF. DNA of the CDR3: TGTGCCAGCAGCCCAAATTCTCTCGAGACCCAGTACTTC.

This rearrangement joins TRBV20-1 to TRBJ2-7; the match to TRBD1 covers 8 bases. Germline CDR1 is DFQATT and CDR2 is SNEGSKA (reference sequence). There are 13 residues in the CDR3. The V gene end was trimmed by 5 bases and the J gene end by 3 bases; junction bases not matched to a gene: 6. The CDR3 DNA follows: TGCAGTGCTCAAAGGACAGGGCTCTACGAGCAGTACTTC. It encodes CSAQRTGLYEQYF.

The chain is built from TRBV15 and TRBJ2-5, with D maybe TRBD1 (6 bases). CDR3 size: 15 residues. In germline, CDR1 is LNHNV, CDR2 YYDKDF (reference sequence). Trimming took 2 bases from V and 2 from J, leaving 12 bases between them. For the CDR3, the DNA is TGTGCCACCAGCAGAACCAGGGGACCTCAAGAGACCCAGTACTTC. Its protein product is CATSRTRGPQETQYF.

V usage is TRBV5-6 and J usage is TRBJ2-1, with D possibly matching TRBD1 (5 bases). The germline V gene encodes CDR1 SGHDT and CDR2 YYEEEE. The length of the CDR3 is 11 residues. Between the trimmed V and J ends, which lost 1 base and 13 bases, there was a span of 9 bases. This CDR3 reads CASSLQGFQFF. The CDR3 DNA follows: TGTGCCAGCAGCTTGCAGGGTTTCCAGTTCTTC.